This TCR beta chain was captured in a study of molecular identifiers for immune sequencing clone quantification. On the study more broadly: Four portions were sequenced after RNA from about 21,000 or 97,000 naive CD8 cells was split five ways in replicates. Notes on the study in general: Effector cells kept over 98% of their molecules in clones above 20 RNA copies, while naive cells kept under 1% there.

In its sample, this clonotype was seen many times. Its antigen is unknown. Trimming pared 4 bases from V and 0 bases from J, leaving 12 bases between. This CDR3 is 16 amino acids long. Germline-derived CDR1 and CDR2 are PRHDT and FYEKMQ (reference sequence). TCRdb called the PCR reads again in MiXCR, with one record for every CDR3 protein. The repertoire has 350,000 or so distinct CDR3 sequences, 20% to 25% of them found once; the top ten carry roughly 0.86%. The chain carries TRBV13 and TRBJ1-4; unclear D gene. This sequence was found in a human donor in good health. Some libraries in this study had Jurkat cell RNA spiked in. The sample taken for sequencing was naive CD8+ T cells from blood, with Jurkat cell RNA spiked in. The sample's subset: FACS-sorted CD8+CD4-CCR7+CD45RA+ naive T cells. The CDR3 nucleotides read TGTGCCAGCAGCTCGTCGGTCGGAGCAACTAATGAAAAACTGTTTTTT. Translating it yields CASSSSVGATNEKLFF.